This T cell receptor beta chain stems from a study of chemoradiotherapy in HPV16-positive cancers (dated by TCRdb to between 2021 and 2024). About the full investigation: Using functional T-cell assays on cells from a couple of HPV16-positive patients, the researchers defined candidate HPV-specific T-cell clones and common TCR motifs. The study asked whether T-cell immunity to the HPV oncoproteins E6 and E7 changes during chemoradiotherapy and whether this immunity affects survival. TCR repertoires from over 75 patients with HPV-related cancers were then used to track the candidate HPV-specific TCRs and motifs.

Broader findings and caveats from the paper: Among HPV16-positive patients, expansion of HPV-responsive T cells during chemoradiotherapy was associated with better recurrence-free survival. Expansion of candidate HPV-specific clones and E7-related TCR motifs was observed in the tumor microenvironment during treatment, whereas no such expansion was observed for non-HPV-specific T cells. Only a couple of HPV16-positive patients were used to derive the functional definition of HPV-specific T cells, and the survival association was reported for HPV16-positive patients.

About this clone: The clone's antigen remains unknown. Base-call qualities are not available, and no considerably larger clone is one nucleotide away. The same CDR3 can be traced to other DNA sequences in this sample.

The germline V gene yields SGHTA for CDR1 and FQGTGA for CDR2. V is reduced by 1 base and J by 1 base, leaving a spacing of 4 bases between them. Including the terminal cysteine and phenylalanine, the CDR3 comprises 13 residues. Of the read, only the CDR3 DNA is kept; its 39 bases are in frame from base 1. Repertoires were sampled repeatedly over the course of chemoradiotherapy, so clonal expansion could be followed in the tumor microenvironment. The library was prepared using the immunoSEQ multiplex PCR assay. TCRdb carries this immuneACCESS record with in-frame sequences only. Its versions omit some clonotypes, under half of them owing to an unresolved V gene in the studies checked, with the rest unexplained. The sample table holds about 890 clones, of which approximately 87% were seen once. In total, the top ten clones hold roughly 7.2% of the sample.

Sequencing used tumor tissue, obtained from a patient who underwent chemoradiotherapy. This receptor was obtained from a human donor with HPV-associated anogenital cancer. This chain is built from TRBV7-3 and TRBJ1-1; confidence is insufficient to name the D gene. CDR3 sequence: CASSLRGNTEAFF. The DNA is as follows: TGTGCCAGCAGCTTAAGAGGGAACACTGAAGCTTTCTTT.